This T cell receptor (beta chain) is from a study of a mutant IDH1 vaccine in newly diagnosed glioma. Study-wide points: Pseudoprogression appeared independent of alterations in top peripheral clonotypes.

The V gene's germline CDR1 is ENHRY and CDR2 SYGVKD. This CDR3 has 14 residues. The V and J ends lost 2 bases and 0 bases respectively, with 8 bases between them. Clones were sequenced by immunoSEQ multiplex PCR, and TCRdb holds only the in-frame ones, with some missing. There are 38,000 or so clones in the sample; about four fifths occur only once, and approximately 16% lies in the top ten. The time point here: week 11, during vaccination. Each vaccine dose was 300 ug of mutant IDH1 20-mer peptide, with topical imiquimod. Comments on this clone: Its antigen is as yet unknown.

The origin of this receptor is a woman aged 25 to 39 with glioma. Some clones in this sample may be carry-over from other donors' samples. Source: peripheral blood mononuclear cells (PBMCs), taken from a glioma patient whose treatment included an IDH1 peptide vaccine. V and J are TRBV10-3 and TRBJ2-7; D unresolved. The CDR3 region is CAISEPLISYEQYF. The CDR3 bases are TGTGCCATCAGTGAGCCCCTAATCTCCTACGAGCAGTACTTC.